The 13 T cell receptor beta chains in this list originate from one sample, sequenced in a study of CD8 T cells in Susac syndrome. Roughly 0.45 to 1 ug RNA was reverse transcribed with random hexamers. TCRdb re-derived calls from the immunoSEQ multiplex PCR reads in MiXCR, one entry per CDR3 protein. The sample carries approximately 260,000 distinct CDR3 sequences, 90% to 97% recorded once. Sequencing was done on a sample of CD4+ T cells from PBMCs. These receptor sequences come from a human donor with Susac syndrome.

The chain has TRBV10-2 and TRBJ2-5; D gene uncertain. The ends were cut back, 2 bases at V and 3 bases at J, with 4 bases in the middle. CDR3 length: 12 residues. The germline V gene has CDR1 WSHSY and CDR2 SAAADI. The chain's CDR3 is CASSEGKETQYF. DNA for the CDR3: TGCGCCAGCAGTGAGGGAAAAGAGACCCAGTACTTC.

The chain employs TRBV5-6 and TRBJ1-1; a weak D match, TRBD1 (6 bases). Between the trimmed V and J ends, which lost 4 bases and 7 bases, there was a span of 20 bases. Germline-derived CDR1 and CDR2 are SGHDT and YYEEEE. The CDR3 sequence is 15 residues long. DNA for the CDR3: TGTGCCAGCAGCATCGGGGGGCCGGGCCGTGTTGAAGCTTTCTTT. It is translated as CASSIGGPGRVEAFF. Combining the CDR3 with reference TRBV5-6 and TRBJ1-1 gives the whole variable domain DAGVTQSPTHLIKTRGQQVTLRCSPKSGHDTVSWYQQALGQGPQFIFQYYEEEERQRGNFPDRFSGHQFPNYSSELNVNALLLGDSALYLCASSIGGPGRVEAFFGQGTRLTVV.

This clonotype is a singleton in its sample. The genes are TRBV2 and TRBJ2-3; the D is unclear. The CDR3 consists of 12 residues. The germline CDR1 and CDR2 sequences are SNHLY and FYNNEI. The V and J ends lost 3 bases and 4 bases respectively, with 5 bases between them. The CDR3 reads CASSDYPDTQYF. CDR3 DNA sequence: TGTGCCAGCAGTGACTATCCAGATACGCAGTATTTT.

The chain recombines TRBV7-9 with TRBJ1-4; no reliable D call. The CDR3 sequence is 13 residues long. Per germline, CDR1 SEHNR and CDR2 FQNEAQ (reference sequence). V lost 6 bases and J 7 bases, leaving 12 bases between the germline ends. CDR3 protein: CASRREVSEKLFF. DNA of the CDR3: TGTGCCAGCAGGAGGGAAGTGAGTGAAAAACTGTTTTTT.

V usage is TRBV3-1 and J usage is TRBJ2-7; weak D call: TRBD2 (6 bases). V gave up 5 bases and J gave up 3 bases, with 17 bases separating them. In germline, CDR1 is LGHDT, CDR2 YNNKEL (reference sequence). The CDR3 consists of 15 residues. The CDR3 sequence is CASSKTGTGDYEQYF. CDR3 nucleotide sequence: TGTGCCAGCAGCAAAACCGGGACGGGAGACTACGAGCAGTACTTC.

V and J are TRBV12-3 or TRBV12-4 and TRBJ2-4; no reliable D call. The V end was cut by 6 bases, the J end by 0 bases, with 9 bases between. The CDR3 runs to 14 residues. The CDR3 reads CASSRAVAKNIQYF. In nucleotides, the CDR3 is TGTGCCAGCAGCCGGGCCGTAGCCAAAAACATTCAGTACTTC.

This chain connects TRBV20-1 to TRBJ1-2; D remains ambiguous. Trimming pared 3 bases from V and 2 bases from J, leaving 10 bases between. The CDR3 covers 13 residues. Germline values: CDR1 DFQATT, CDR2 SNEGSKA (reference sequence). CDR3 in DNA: TGCAGTGCTAGCCAACGGATAAACTATGGCTACACCTTC. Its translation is CSASQRINYGYTF.

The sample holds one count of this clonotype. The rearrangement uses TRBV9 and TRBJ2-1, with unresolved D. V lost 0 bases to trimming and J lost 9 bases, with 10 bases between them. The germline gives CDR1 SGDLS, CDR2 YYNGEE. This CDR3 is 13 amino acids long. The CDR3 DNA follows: TGTGCCAGCAGCGTAGTGACGAGCGCTGAGCAGTTCTTC. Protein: CASSVVTSAEQFF.

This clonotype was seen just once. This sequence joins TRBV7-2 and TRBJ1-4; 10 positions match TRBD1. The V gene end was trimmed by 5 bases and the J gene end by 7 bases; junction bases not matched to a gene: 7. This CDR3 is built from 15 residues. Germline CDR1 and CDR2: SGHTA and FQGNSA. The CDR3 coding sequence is TGTGCCAGCAGCGAAAGGGGGACAGGGGTTGAAAAACTGTTTTTT. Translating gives CASSERGTGVEKLFF.

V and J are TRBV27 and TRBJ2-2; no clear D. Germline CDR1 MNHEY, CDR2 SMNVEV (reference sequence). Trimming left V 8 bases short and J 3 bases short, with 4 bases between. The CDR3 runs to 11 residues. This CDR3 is CASGYTGELFF. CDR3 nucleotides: TGTGCCAGCGGCTACACCGGGGAGCTGTTTTTT.

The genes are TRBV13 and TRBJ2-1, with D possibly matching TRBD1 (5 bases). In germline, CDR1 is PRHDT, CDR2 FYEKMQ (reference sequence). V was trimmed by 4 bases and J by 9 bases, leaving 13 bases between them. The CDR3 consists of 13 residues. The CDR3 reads CASSYHRFGEQFF. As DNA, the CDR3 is TGTGCCAGCAGCTACCACAGGTTCGGTGAGCAGTTCTTC. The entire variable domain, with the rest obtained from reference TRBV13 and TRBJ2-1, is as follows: AAGVIQSPRHLIKEKRETATLKCYPIPRHDTVYWYQQGPGQDPQFLISFYEKMQSDKGSIPDRFSAQQFSDYHSELNMSSLELGDSALYFCASSYHRFGEQFFGPGTRLTVL.

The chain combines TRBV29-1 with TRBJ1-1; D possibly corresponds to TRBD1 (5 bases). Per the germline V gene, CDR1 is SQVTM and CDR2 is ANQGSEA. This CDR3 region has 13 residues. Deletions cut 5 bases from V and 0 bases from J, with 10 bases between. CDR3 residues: CSVRRQLNTEAFF. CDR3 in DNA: TGCAGCGTTAGGAGACAGTTGAACACTGAAGCTTTCTTT. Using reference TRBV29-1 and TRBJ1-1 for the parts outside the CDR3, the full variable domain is SAVISQKPSRDICQRGTSLTIQCQVDSQVTMMFWYRQQPGQSLTLIATANQGSEATYESGFVIDKFPISRPNLTFSTLTVSNMSPEDSSIYLCSVRRQLNTEAFFGQGTRLTVV.

The CDR3 protein is CASSQVTPQHF. The CDR3 DNA reads as TGTGCCAGCAGTCAGGTGACGCCCCAGCATTTT. This chain links TRBV28 with TRBJ1-5, with D hard to call. Trimming pared 5 bases from V and 9 bases from J, leaving 8 bases between. Germline V gene lookup returns CDR1 MDHEN and CDR2 SYDVKM. The CDR3 loop spans 11 amino acids.